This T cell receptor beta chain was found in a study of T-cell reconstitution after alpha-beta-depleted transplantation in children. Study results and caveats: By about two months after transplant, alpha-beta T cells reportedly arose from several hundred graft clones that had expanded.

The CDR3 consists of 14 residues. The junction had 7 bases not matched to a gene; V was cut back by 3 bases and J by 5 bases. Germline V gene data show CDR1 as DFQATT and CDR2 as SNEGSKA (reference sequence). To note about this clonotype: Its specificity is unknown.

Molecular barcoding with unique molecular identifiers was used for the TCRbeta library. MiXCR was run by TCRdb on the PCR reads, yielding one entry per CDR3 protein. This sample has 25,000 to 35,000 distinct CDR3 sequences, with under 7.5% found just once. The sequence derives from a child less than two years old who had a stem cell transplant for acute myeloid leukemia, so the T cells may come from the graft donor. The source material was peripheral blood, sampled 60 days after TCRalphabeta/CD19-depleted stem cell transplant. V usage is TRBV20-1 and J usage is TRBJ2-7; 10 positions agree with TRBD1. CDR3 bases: TGCAGTGCTAGGGAGACAGGGGGCTGGGACGAGCAGTACTTC. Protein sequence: CSARETGGWDEQYF.